This TCR beta chain was documented in a study of blood T cells in healthy people across ages. The second PCR ran about 6 to 12 cycles with a sample-barcoded 5' primer and J-beta primers. Tags on each cDNA molecule came from a template-switch adaptor with 12 random nucleotides. MiXCR was run by TCRdb on the 5' RACE reads, yielding one entry per CDR3 protein. The repertoire includes hundreds of thousands of distinct CDR3 sequences, more than 35% of them detected once, and around 18% sits in the top ten. Notes on this clonotype: No antigen is known for it.

The CDR3 length is 14 residues. The germline gives CDR1 SQVTM, CDR2 ANQGSEA. The trim removed 6 bases at V and 2 bases at J, leaving 6 bases unmatched. Overall study results and limits: Observed TCR beta diversity showed a strong correlation with the percentage of naive T cells as measured by flow cytometry. In older individuals, TCR beta diversity per million T cells was lower, falling roughly linearly with age. The donors' CMV status was not determined, possibly confounding changes in expanded clonotypes.

This clonotype was obtained from a man older than 75 in good health. The sequencing sample was made of blood. The chain uses TRBV29-1 and TRBJ2-1; 8 bases fit TRBD1. For the CDR3, the DNA is TGCAGCGTCGCGGCAGGGGGCCCCTACAATGAGCAGTTCTTC. It encodes CSVAAGGPYNEQFF.